Detailed here is one T cell receptor beta chain. Its cognate antigen is unknown. The sample belongs to a study of vaccination effects on CD4 cells after COVID-19. Study outcomes and limitations: Limitations: small convalescent group and missing early post-infection timepoints.

The protocol was immunoSEQ multiplex PCR, while the TCRdb copy is restricted to in-frame clones and leaves out a portion. The table has tens of thousands of clones, around 80% seen once. Antigen-specific CD4+ T cells expanded by the ViraFEST assay with viral peptide pools were then sequenced. Scientists isolated CD4+ T cells after a roughly ten-day culture period ended. Either the mRNA-1273 or the BNT162b2 vaccine was given to participants as two doses. Negative nucleocapsid antibody tests before and after vaccination confirmed no previous SARS-CoV-2 infection. Approximately 2 million PBMC per well received around 9.3 IU/ml IL-2 and approximately 11 ug/ml peptides in culture. Half the medium was replaced with IL-2 medium on days 3 and 7. V was shortened by 5 bases and J by 8 bases, with 19 bases between the two germline ends. The CDR3 runs 15 residues. Germline CDR1 and CDR2: SQVTM and ANQGSEA.

This chain connects TRBV29-1 to TRBJ1-6; TRBD1 might be the D (5 bases). The sample was CD4+ T cells from PBMCs cultured with HCoV-NL63 spike peptides, taken after COVID-19 vaccination. This receptor was obtained from a human donor who received a COVID-19 vaccine. Some clones in this sample may be carry-over from other donors' samples. The CDR3 DNA reads as TGCAGCGTTTTTACAGGTCCCCCTCCGGATTCACCCCTCCACTTT. Translation gives CSVFTGPPPDSPLHF.